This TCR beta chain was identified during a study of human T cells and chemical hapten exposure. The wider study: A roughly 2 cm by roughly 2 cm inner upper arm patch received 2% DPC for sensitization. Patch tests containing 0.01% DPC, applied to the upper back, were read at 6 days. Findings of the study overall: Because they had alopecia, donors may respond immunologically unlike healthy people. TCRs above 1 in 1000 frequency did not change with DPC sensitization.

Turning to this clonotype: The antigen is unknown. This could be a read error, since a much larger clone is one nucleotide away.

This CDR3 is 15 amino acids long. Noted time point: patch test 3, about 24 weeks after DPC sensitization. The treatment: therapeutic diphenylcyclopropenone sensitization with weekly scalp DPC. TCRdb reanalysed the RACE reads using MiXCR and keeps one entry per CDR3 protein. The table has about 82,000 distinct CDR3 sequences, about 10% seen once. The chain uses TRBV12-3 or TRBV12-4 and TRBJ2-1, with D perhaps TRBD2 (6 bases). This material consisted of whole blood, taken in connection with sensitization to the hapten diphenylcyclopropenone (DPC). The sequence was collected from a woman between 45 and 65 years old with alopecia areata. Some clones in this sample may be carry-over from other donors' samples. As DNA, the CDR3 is TGTGCCAGCAGACCGACGGGACTCCAATACAAAGAGCAGTTCTTC. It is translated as CASRPTGLQYKEQFF.